What follows are 8 T cell receptor beta chains derived from one specimen sequenced in a study of OX40 agonist ivuxolimab in advanced cancers. The library was generated by the immunoSEQ multiplex PCR assay. TCRdb re-hosts the immuneACCESS table, in-frame sequences only. Its copies lack some clones; in the studies checked, an unresolved V gene accounts for under half of them, and the cause for the rest is not known. For this sample the table gives under 40,000 clones, of which about three quarters were detected only once. Under 15% of the sample belongs to the ten largest clones. The specimen comprised CD4+ or CD8+ T cells sorted from blood, sampled in a trial of the OX40 agonist ivuxolimab. These receptor sequences come from an adult with an advanced solid tumor such as melanoma, head and neck, liver or kidney cancer.

CDR3 DNA: TGTGCCAGCAGTTTAAGAGGGAATGAGCAGTTCTTC. Its protein product is CASSLRGNEQFF. The chain uses TRBV28 and TRBJ2-1, with D possibly matching TRBD2 (5 bases). CDR3 length: 12 amino acids. V shed 2 bases and J shed 7 bases, with 6 bases lying between them. Germline V gene sequence: CDR1 MDHEN, CDR2 SYDVKM.

J is TRBJ2-7 and V is TRBV7-8, with 9 bases that match TRBD1. Germline CDR1 is SGHVS and CDR2 is FQNEAQ. The CDR3 has 16 residues. The V gene end was trimmed by 5 bases and the J gene end by 0 bases; junction bases not matched to a gene: 8. CDR3: CASSPRDRAHSYEQYF. DNA for the CDR3: TGTGCCAGCAGCCCCCGGGACAGGGCCCACTCCTACGAGCAGTACTTC. Combining the CDR3 with reference TRBV7-8 and TRBJ2-7 gives the whole variable domain GAGVSQSPRYKVAKRGQDVALRCDPISGHVSLFWYQQALGQGPEFLTYFQNEAQLDKSGLPSDRFFAERPEGSVSTLKIQRTQQEDSAVYLCASSPRDRAHSYEQYFGPGTRLTVT.

The gene calls are TRBV7-9 and TRBJ2-1; weak D call: TRBD1 (6 bases). The germline CDR1 and CDR2 sequences are SEHNR and FQNEAQ (reference sequence). The CDR3 runs 16 residues. The V end lost 2 bases, the J end lost 8 bases, and 19 bases lay between the germline ends. Written as DNA, the CDR3 is TGTGCCAGCAGCTTAAGGCAGGGGACGGGTGGCGATGAGCAGTTCTTC. Translation: CASSLRQGTGGDEQFF.

This clone has a handful of counts. CDR3 loop: CASSLGTSGPDTQYF. CDR3 nucleotide sequence: TGTGCCAGCAGCTTGGGGACTAGCGGGCCAGATACGCAGTATTTT. The rearrangement links TRBV5-6 to TRBJ2-3, with 11 bases identical to TRBD2. The CDR3 contains 15 residues. Trimming took 0 bases from V and 4 from J; bases not matched to a gene: 1. In germline, CDR1 is SGHDT, CDR2 YYEEEE.

This sequence joins TRBV9 and TRBJ2-7, with D perhaps matching TRBD1 or TRBD2 (6 bases each). The CDR3 totals 17 residues. The V gene's germline CDR1 is SGDLS and CDR2 YYNGEE. V was shortened by 3 bases and J by 3 bases, with 22 bases between the two germline ends. The CDR3 DNA reads as TGTGCCAGCAGCGCCGAAGGGGGTGTCGGGAGTAGCTACGAGCAGTACTTC. This gives the protein CASSAEGGVGSSYEQYF. The whole variable domain, remainder taken from reference TRBV9 and TRBJ2-7, is DSGVTQTPKHLITATGQRVTLRCSPRSGDLSVYWYQQSLDQGLQFLIQYYNGEERAKGNILERFSAQQFPDLHSELNLSSLELGDSALYFCASSAEGGVGSSYEQYFGPGTRLTVT.

The genes are TRBV19 and TRBJ2-3; a possible D gene is TRBD2 (6 bases). The germline gives CDR1 LNHDA, CDR2 SQIVND (reference sequence). V was trimmed by 7 bases and J by 6 bases, leaving 20 bases between them. The CDR3 sequence is 15 residues long. The CDR3 region is CASTGGARVADTQYF. CDR3 sequence (DNA): TGTGCCAGTACGGGCGGGGCGCGGGTGGCGGATACGCAGTATTTT.

The chain is built from TRBV18 and TRBJ2-5, with D hard to call. With 4 bases removed from V and 5 bases from J, the gap between germline ends came to 11 bases. Germline loops: CDR1 KGHSH, CDR2 LQKENI. This CDR3 comprises 13 residues. CDR3 sequence reads: CASSQLSDETQYF. The CDR3 nucleotides read TGTGCCAGCTCACAACTGAGTGATGAGACCCAGTACTTC.

The chain combines TRBV6-6 with TRBJ1-1; 7 positions match TRBD1. Germline assignment: CDR1 MNHNY and CDR2 SVGAGI (reference sequence). V lost 7 bases, J lost 11 bases, and 13 bases stayed unmatched. The CDR3 is 13 amino acids. The CDR3 DNA sequence: TGTGCCAGCACCCCCACAGGTCCAGGGGGGGCTTTCTTT. Translation gives CASTPTGPGGAFF.